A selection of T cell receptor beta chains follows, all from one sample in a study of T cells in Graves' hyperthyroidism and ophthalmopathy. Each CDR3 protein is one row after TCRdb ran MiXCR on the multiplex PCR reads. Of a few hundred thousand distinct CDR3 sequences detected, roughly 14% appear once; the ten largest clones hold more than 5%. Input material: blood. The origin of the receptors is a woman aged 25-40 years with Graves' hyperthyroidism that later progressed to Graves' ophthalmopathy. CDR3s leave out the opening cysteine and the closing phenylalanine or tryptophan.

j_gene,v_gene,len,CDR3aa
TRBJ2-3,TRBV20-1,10,SGTLVADTQY
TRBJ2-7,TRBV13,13,ASSLGQGGSYEQY
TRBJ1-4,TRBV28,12,ASSAWDRQEKLF
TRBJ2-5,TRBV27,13,ASSFTGGDQETQY
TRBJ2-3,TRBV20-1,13,SARDPRLSTDTQY
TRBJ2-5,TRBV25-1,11,ASSPTSQETQY
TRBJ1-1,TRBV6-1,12,ASSRRQANTEAF
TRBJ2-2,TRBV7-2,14,ASSLVGQLLTGELF
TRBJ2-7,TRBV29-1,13,SVDSGDRGGYEQY
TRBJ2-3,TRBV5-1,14,ASSWRTSGTTDTQY
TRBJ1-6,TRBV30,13,AWSLGSGISEPLH
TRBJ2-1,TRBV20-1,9,SASYYNEQF
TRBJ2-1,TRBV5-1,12,ASSEGGSENEQF
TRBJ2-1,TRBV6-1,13,ASSEPGQGYNEQF
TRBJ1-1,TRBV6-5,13,ASSYSGQGETEAF
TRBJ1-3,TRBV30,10,VFSVAGNTIY
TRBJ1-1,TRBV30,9,AWSPGSEAF
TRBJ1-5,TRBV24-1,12,ATSTGAASQPQH
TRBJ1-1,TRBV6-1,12,ASQRDGDISEAF
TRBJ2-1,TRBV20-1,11,SAKGPWANEQF
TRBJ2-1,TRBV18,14,ASSLTVGRGDNEQF
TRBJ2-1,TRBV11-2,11,ASSLPGYNEQF
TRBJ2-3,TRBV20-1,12,SARPSWFPDTQY
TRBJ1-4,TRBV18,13,ASSPPGLPNEKLF
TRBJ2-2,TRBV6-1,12,ASTQTGAPGELF
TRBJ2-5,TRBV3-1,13,ASSQELLSGETQY
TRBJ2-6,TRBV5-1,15,ASSLRAGASGANVLT